This entry describes one TCR beta chain. The V end was cut by 0 bases, the J end by 5 bases, with 9 bases between. The CDR3 is made up of 13 amino acids. CDR1 is SGHRS and CDR2 is YFSETQ in the germline V gene. The study ran its PCR with 60 Vbeta and 13 Jbeta primers. Here immunoSEQ multiplex PCR was the method, and the copy in TCRdb shows in-frame clones only, minus some. The data contain just over 150,000 clones, roughly 82% of them singletons. This record comes from a study of cytomegalovirus exposure and HLA in healthy donors. The V gene is TRBV5-1, the J gene TRBJ2-7; maybe TRBD2 (6 bases). The sequenced material came from PBMCs. The TCR comes from a woman aged 45 to 65 in good health and CMV-seropositive. The CDR3 is CASSLGGVDEQYF. In nucleotides, the CDR3 is TGCGCCAGCAGCTTGGGCGGGGTAGACGAGCAGTACTTC.